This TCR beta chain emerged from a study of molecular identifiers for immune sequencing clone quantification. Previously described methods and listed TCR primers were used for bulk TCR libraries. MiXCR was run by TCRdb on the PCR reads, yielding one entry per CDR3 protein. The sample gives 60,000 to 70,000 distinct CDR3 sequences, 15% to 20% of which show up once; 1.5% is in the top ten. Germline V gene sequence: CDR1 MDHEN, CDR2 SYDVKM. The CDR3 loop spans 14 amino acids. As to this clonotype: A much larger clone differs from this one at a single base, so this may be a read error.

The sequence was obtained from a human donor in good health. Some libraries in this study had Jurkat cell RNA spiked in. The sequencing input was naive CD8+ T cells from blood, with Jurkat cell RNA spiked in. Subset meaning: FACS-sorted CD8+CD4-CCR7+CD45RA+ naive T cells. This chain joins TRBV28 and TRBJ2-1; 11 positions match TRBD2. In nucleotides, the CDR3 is TGTGCCAGCAGTCCAACTAGCGGGAGCAATGAGCAGTGCTTC. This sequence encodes CASSPTSGSNEQCF. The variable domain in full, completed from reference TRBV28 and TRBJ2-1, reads DVKVTQSSRYLVKRTGEKVFLECVQDMDHENMFWYRQDPGLGLRLIYFSYDVKMKEKGDIPEGYSVSREKKERFSLILESASTNQTSMYLCASSPTSGSNEQCFGPGTRLTVL.